The 23 T cell receptor beta chains reported below all come from one sample, sequenced in a study of Ad26.COV2.S vaccination and SARS-CoV-2 variants (dated by TCRdb to the early 2020s). The library was produced with the immunoSEQ multiplex PCR assay. TCRdb obtained this table from immuneACCESS and retained in-frame rearrangements with V and J assigned. These tables miss some clones; where compared with another copy, unresolved V genes account for less than half of the shortfall, and the remainder is unexplained. This sample gives around 420,000 clones in total; over 75% of them show up just once. The top ten constitute around 3.6% of the sample. The label giving this sample's treatment or condition can be read as: around 19 received Ad26.COV2.S at low or high dose, single or two shots; a few received placebo; per-sample allocation not given. For vaccine and placebo recipients, repertoires were sequenced using samples collected on day 63 after the first injection.

Sequencing used peripheral blood, obtained in a trial of Ad26.COV2.S vaccine versus placebo. These receptors all stem from a person aged 18 to 65 who received the Ad26.COV2.S COVID-19 vaccine or a placebo.

The chain combines TRBV7-9 with TRBJ2-7, with TRBD1 matching over 10 bases. This CDR3 has 14 amino acids. J gave up 5 bases and V 3 bases, and 4 bases lay outside the gene matches. The germline gives CDR1 SEHNR, CDR2 FQNEAQ (reference sequence). The CDR3 sequence: CASSLTGGRNEQYF. CDR3 DNA: TGTGCCAGCAGCTTGACAGGGGGCCGGAACGAGCAGTACTTC.

The chain's CDR3 is CASNKASTDTQYF. The CDR3 DNA is TGTGCCAGCAACAAAGCGAGCACAGATACGCAGTATTTT. The chain combines TRBV11-2 with TRBJ2-3; D not resolved. This CDR3 is 13 amino acids long. Deletions cut 7 bases from V and 0 bases from J, with 8 bases between. Germline V lookup: CDR1 SGHAT, CDR2 FQNNGV.

V is TRBV7-8 and J is TRBJ2-7, with TRBD2 as a possible D gene (6 bases). In germline, CDR1 is SGHVS, CDR2 FQNEAQ. This CDR3 is 15 amino acids long. V lost 4 bases to trimming and J lost 6 bases, with 19 bases between them. Written as DNA, the CDR3 is TGTGCCAGCAGCTCCGGGACTCCCCTCTTGAGCGAGCAGTACTTC. It is translated as CASSSGTPLLSEQYF.

The genes are TRBV9 and TRBJ2-7; D not certain. Germline assignment: CDR1 SGDLS and CDR2 YYNGEE. Between the trimmed V and J ends, which lost 0 bases and 5 bases, there was a span of 9 bases. The CDR3 is 13 amino acids. The CDR3 loop is CASSVGGGNEQYF. CDR3 sequence (DNA): TGTGCCAGCAGCGTAGGGGGTGGGAACGAGCAGTACTTC.

The chain's CDR3 is CASSRLQLNNYGYTF. In DNA form, the CDR3 reads TGTGCCAGCAGCCGATTACAGCTAAATAACTATGGCTACACCTTC. J is TRBJ1-2 and V is TRBV3-1 (or the pseudogene TRBV3-2); D remains ambiguous. Trimming left V 4 bases short and J 1 base short, with 13 bases between. Germline CDR1 and CDR2: LGHDT and YNNKEL (reference sequence). The length of the CDR3 is 15 residues.

V and J are TRBV5-8 and TRBJ1-1, with a weak D call TRBD1 (5 bases). Germline CDR1 SGHTS, CDR2 YDEGEE. V lost 4 bases, J lost 1 base, and 17 bases lay in between. The CDR3 has 16 amino acids. DNA for the CDR3: TGTGCCAGCAGCCCCTTATTGGGACGGGCGAACACTGAAGCTTTCTTT. The encoded protein is CASSPLLGRANTEAFF.

The chain links TRBV4-3 to TRBJ2-7, with D possibly being TRBD1 or TRBD2 (5 bases each). This CDR3 is 15 amino acids long. Per germline, CDR1 LGHNA and CDR2 YSLEER. With 4 bases removed from V and 0 bases from J, the gap between germline ends came to 13 bases. CDR3 DNA sequence: TGCGCCAGCAGCCGAGGGACGGGAAGCTCCTACGAGCAGTACTTC. Amino acids: CASSRGTGSSYEQYF.

This CDR3 is CASSQIGSGYNEQFF. The DNA of the CDR3 is TGTGCCAGCTCACAAATCGGTAGCGGTTACAATGAGCAGTTCTTC. This sequence joins TRBV18 and TRBJ2-1; TRBD2 is a possible D gene (6 bases). V was cut by 4 bases and J by 4 bases, with 14 bases left in between. The CDR3 totals 15 residues. Germline V gene data show CDR1 as KGHSH and CDR2 as LQKENI.

The chain couples TRBV7-6 to TRBJ2-2, with D maybe TRBD2 (6 bases). From germline, CDR1 is SGHVS and CDR2 FNYEAQ. The CDR3 has 17 amino acids. V dropped 5 bases and J dropped 3 bases, with 19 bases sitting between them. The CDR3 protein is CASSHIRLRGYTGELFF. CDR3 bases: TGTGCCAGCAGCCACATTCGGCTGCGGGGATACACCGGGGAGCTGTTTTTT.

The rearrangement joins TRBV28 to TRBJ1-2; unclear D gene. V lost 0 bases, J lost 8 bases, and 13 bases lay in between. Germline V lookup: CDR1 MDHEN, CDR2 SYDVKM. CDR3 length: 14 residues. The CDR3: CASSLWGSPGGYTF. CDR3 bases: TGTGCCAGCAGTTTATGGGGGAGTCCGGGGGGCTACACCTTC.

A word on this clone: This CDR3 is also generated by other DNA sequences in the sample. The J gene is TRBJ2-7, the V gene TRBV6-5; 7 nucleotides line up with TRBD1. The germline gives CDR1 MNHEY, CDR2 SVGAGI. The CDR3 runs to 13 residues. V was pared by 5 bases and J by 2 bases, with 3 bases of the junction left unmatched. The CDR3 nucleotides read TGTGCCAGCAGTACTGGGACAGCCTACGAGCAGTACTTC. As protein: CASSTGTAYEQYF.

This clone was recorded once. V is TRBV7-9 and J is TRBJ2-2; possible D gene TRBD2, 6 bases. This CDR3 has 16 amino acids. Germline CDR1 is SEHNR and CDR2 is FQNEAQ (reference sequence). Trimming left V 1 base short and J 3 bases short, with 12 bases between. The CDR3 spells CASSLVDPGDTGELFF. The CDR3 nucleotides read TGTGCCAGCAGCTTAGTGGACCCGGGGGACACCGGGGAGCTGTTTTTT.

This clone was seen only a few times. This chain joins TRBV30 and TRBJ2-3; TRBD1 matches 7 bases. Germline values: CDR1 GTSNPN, CDR2 SVGIG (reference sequence). V was pared by 0 bases and J by 1 base, with 7 bases of the junction left unmatched. The CDR3 is made up of 16 amino acids. Here the CDR3 reads CAWSVHRGWRTDTQYF. CDR3 sequence (DNA): TGTGCCTGGAGTGTACACAGGGGTTGGCGCACAGATACGCAGTATTTT.

The V and J genes are TRBV30 and TRBJ2-7; 8 bases line up with TRBD1. V trimming: 2 bases; J trimming: 2 bases; junction bases outside the gene matches: 2. CDR1 and CDR2 (germline): GTSNPN, SVGIG (reference sequence). This CDR3 is built from 13 residues. CDR3 DNA sequence: TGTGCCTGGAGTCGGACAGGGACCTACGAGCAGTACTTC. Translating it yields CAWSRTGTYEQYF.

The chain employs TRBV5-1 and TRBJ2-7, with TRBD1 identical over 10 bases. The V and J ends lost 0 bases and 3 bases, in that order; junction bases with no gene match: 3. This CDR3 spans 15 amino acids. The germline V gene has CDR1 SGHRS and CDR2 YFSETQ. The CDR3 protein is CASSLGQGANYEQYF. The CDR3 region has the DNA TGCGCCAGCAGCTTGGGACAGGGGGCCAACTACGAGCAGTACTTC.

V gene TRBV6-2 or TRBV6-3 combines with J gene TRBJ2-5; D is ambiguous. The V and J ends lost 3 bases and 2 bases respectively, with 10 bases between them. There are 14 residues in the CDR3. Germline assignment: CDR1 MNHEY and CDR2 SVGEGT. CDR3 DNA: TGTGCCAGCAGTTATACGTATTCGCAAGAGACCCAGTACTTC. Translating it yields CASSYTYSQETQYF.

The chain is built from TRBV25-1 and TRBJ2-5; D may be TRBD2 (6 bases). The V gene's germline CDR1 is MGHDK and CDR2 SYGVNS. The CDR3 runs 16 residues. V was trimmed by 5 bases and J by 3 bases, leaving 19 bases between them. The CDR3 DNA reads TGTGCCAGCAGTTTTACAACGGGGGAGTTTAAAGAGACCCAGTACTTC. Translation: CASSFTTGEFKETQYF.

This clone was recorded only once. V gene TRBV19 combines with J gene TRBJ2-3; D unresolved. CDR3 size: 15 residues. The ends were cut back, 7 bases at V and 0 bases at J, with 14 bases in the middle. CDR1 is LNHDA, CDR2 SQIVND, per germline (reference sequence). CDR3 region: CASTRSLSSTDTQYF. The CDR3, as DNA: TGTGCCAGTACCCGGAGTCTATCTAGCACAGATACGCAGTATTTT.

The chain joins TRBV6-2 or TRBV6-3 to TRBJ1-1; maybe TRBD1 (5 bases). CDR1 is MNHEY, CDR2 SVGEGT, per germline. V was pared by 2 bases and J by 4 bases, with 14 bases between. The CDR3 covers 15 residues. This CDR3 reads CASSYAGAGVTEAFF. The CDR3, as DNA: TGTGCCAGCAGTTACGCCGGGGCCGGGGTCACTGAAGCTTTCTTT.

The chain carries TRBV2 and TRBJ1-5, with a tentative D call TRBD1 (5 bases). The germline V gene has CDR1 SNHLY and CDR2 FYNNEI. V was trimmed by 2 bases and J by 2 bases, leaving 7 bases between them. This CDR3 is built from 14 residues. The CDR3 coding sequence is TGTGCCAGCAGTGAATTAGGGGGCAATCAGCCCCAGCATTTT. Translated: CASSELGGNQPQHF.

The chain has TRBV30 and TRBJ2-1; the match to TRBD1 covers 8 bases. Germline values: CDR1 GTSNPN, CDR2 SVGIG (reference sequence). With V trimmed by 1 base and J by 7 bases, 6 bases remained unmatched. The CDR3 sequence is 14 residues long. The CDR3 region has the DNA TGTGCCTGGAGTGCGGGACAGGTTGGGAATGAGCAGTTCTTC. This encodes CAWSAGQVGNEQFF.

The genes are TRBV19 and TRBJ1-2, with D unresolved. The germline V gene encodes CDR1 LNHDA and CDR2 SQIVND (reference sequence). V was cut by 5 bases and J by 4 bases, with 17 bases left in between. The length of the CDR3 is 15 residues. CDR3 DNA: TGTGCCAGTAGTCCTTTTTTTCCTCCCCTCTATGGCTACACCTTC. Its translation is CASSPFFPPLYGYTF.

The chain has TRBV10-3 and TRBJ1-2, with no clear D. CDR3 size: 12 residues. In germline, CDR1 is ENHRY, CDR2 SYGVKD. The V end lost 4 bases, the J end lost 10 bases, and 13 bases lay between the germline ends. The CDR3 bases are TGTGCCATCAGTGGTGGATCCAGTGACTACACCTTC. Amino acids: CAISGGSSDYTF.